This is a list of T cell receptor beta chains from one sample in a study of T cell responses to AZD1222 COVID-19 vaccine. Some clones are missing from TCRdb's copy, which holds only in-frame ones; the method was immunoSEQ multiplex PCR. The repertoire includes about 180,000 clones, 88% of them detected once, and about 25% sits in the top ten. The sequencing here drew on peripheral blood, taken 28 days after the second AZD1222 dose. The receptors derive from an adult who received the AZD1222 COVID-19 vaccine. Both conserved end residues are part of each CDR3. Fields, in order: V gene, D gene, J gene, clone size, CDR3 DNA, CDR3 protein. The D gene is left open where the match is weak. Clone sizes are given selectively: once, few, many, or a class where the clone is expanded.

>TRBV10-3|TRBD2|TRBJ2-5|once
TGTGCCATCAGTGTCGGGGTTAGAGGGAGGGGAGAGACCCAGTACTTC
CAISVGVRGRGETQYF
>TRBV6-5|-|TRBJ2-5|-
TGTGCCAGCAAACAGGGCCTCCAAGAGACCCAGTACTTC
CASKQGLQETQYF
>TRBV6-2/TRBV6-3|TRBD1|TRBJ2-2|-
TGTGCCAGCAGCAGACAGGGGGGGCTGTTTTTT
CASSRQGGLFF
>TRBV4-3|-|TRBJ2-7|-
TGCGCCAGCAGCCCAGAGAGGGGGTTCGAGCAGTACTTC
CASSPERGFEQYF
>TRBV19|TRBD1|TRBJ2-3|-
TGTGCCAGTTCGGACAGGACCAAGGATACGCAGTATTTT
CASSDRTKDTQYF
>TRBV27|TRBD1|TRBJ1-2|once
TGTGCCAGCAGCAAAGGGGGCTCGAACTATGGCTACACCTTC
CASSKGGSNYGYTF
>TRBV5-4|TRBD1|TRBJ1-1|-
TGTGCCAGCAGGGGACAGGGCCCTTTTAACACTGAAGCTTTCTTT
CASRGQGPFNTEAFF
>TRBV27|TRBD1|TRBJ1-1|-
TGTGCCAGCAGTTTAGCAGGGGGAACTGAAGCTTTCTTT
CASSLAGGTEAFF
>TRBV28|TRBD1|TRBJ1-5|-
TGTGCCAGCAGTCGAGGACAGGTCAATCAGCCCCAGCATTTT
CASSRGQVNQPQHF
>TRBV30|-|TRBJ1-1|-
TGTGCCTGGAGTGTACCCGGGAGGACCACTGAAGCTTTCTTT
CAWSVPGRTTEAFF
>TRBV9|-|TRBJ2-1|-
TGTGCCAGCAGCGTAGGTGAGAGGACTGATTACAATGAGCAGTTCTTC
CASSVGERTDYNEQFF
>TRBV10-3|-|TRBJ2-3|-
TGTGCCATCACCGTAGGGGGTAAACGGTCAGATACGCAGTATTTT
CAITVGGKRSDTQYF
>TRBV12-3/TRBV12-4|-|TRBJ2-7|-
TGTGCCAGCAGCCCGGGACCGACCTACGAGCAGTACTTC
CASSPGPTYEQYF
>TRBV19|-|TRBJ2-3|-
TGTGCCAGTAGGCTGTCAGCTAGCACAGATACGCAGTATTTT
CASRLSASTDTQYF
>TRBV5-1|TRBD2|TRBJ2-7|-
TGCGCCAGCAGCGCCGGGACTAGTGGCGAGCAGTACTTC
CASSAGTSGEQYF
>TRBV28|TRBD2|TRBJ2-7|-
TGTGCCAGCAGCCGGACTAGCGGGAGGGATTACGAGCAGTACTTC
CASSRTSGRDYEQYF
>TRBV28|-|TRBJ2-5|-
TGTGCCAGCAGTCCGGGCCAGGGAAAAGAGACCCAGTACTTC
CASSPGQGKETQYF
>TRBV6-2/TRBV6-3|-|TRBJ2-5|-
TGTGCCAGCAGCCAAGCGGTACACCAACCCGGGACCCAGTACTTC
CASSQAVHQPGTQYF
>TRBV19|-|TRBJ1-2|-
TGTGCCACTAAAGGGGAACAGGGTGCTAACTATGGCTACACCTTC
CATKGEQGANYGYTF
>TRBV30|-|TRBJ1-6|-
TGTGCCTGGCAAGGACGGGGAAATTCACCCCTCCACTTT
CAWQGRGNSPLHF
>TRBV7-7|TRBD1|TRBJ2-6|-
TGTGCTAGCAGCGCTAGACAGGGGGCTGGGGCCAACGTCCTGACTTTC
CASSARQGAGANVLTF
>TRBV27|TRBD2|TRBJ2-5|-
TGTGCCAGCAGTTCCAGACTAGCGGGAGGTTTGGAGACCCAGTACTTC
CASSSRLAGGLETQYF
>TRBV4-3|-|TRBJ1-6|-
TGCGCCAGCAGCAGGTGGCAGGGTAATTCACCCCTCCACTTT
CASSRWQGNSPLHF
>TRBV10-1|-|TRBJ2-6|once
TGCGCCAGCAGTGAGTCCTGGGGAGCCGGGGCCAACGTCCTGACTTTC
CASSESWGAGANVLTF
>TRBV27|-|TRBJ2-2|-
TGTGCCACCCCAGCAGGGCGATTCACCGGGGAGCTGTTTTTT
CATPAGRFTGELFF
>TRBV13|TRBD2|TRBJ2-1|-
TGTGCCAGCAGCGTCAGTAGCGGGACCAATGAGCAGTTCTTC
CASSVSSGTNEQFF
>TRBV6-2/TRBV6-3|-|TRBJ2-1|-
TGTGCCAGCAGACCTTTCTACACCAAGGACAATGAGCAGTTCTTC
CASRPFYTKDNEQFF
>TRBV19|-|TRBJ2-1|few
TGTGCCAGTAGTTCTCAAAGGGAAGGACAGCAGTTCTTC
CASSSQREGQQFF
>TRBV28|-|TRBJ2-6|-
TGTGCCAGCAGTTCGGGGTTCAAGACTGGGGCCAACGTCCTGACTTTC
CASSSGFKTGANVLTF
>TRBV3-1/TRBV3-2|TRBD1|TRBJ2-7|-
TGTGCCAGCAGCCAAGTGATACAGGGGTACTCCTACGAGCAGTACTTC
CASSQVIQGYSYEQYF
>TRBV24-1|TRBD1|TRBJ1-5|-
TGTGCCACCCTCACCCCAGACAACGGGACAGGGGCCTGTCAGCCCCAGCATTTT
CATLTPDNGTGACQPQHF
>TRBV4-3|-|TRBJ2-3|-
TGCGCCAGCAGCCAAGTGCGATCAGCCCCAGATACGCAGTATTTT
CASSQVRSAPDTQYF
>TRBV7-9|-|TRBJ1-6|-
TGTGCCAGCAGCTTTGGGGGGGATTCACCCCTCCACTTT
CASSFGGDSPLHF
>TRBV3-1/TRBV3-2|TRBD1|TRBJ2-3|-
TGTGCCAGCAGCCTACAGGGGGATACGCAGTATTTT
CASSLQGDTQYF
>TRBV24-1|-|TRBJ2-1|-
TGTGCCACCAGGGGACAAACGACTGACAATGAGCAGTTCTTC
CATRGQTTDNEQFF
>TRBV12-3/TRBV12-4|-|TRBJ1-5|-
TGTGCCAGCAGTTTAGCGATCAATCAGCCCCAGCATTTT
CASSLAINQPQHF
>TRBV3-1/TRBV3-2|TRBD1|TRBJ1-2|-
TGTGCCAGCAGCCAAGGTCGAGGGGGGACAGATAACTATGGCTACACCTTC
CASSQGRGGTDNYGYTF
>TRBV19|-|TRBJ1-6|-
TGTGCCAGTCAACTTCAGGGGTGGTCCTATAATTCACCCCTCCACTTT
CASQLQGWSYNSPLHF
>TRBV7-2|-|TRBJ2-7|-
TGTGCCAGCAGGCTACAGGGGACTAGCTCCTACGAGCAGTACTTC
CASRLQGTSSYEQYF
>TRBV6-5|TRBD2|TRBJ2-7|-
TGTGCCTCCTCCCGTGGGACTAGCTCCTACGAGCAGTACTTC
CASSRGTSSYEQYF
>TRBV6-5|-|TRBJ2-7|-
TGTGCCAGCAGGTATCAGGGATCCCACGAGCAGTACTTC
CASRYQGSHEQYF
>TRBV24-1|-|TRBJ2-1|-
TGTGCCACCAGTGATTTGGGGACACCGGACAATGAGCAGTTCTTC
CATSDLGTPDNEQFF
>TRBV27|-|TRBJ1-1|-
TGTGCCAGCAGTTTCGCCCCCGGGGCTGAAGCTTTCTTT
CASSFAPGAEAFF
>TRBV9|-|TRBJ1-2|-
TGTGCCAGCAGCCCTACCCGGGGAGGTGGGAATGGCTACACCTTC
CASSPTRGGGNGYTF
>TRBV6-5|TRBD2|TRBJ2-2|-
TGTGCCAGCAGTTTCCGGACTAGCGGGAGGACCGGGGAGCTGTTTTTT
CASSFRTSGRTGELFF